This is a list of T cell receptor beta chains from one sample in a study of blood T cell repertoires in COVID-19. Produced via immunoSEQ multiplex PCR; TCRdb's table is partial and in-frame only. The sample includes under 250,000 clones, about four fifths of them seen just once. Sequenced material: peripheral blood. All receptors derive from a woman aged 70 to 79 with acute or convalescent COVID-19. Both conserved end residues are part of each CDR3. The D gene is left open where the match is weak. Clone size is given for some rows only: seen once, a few or many times, or a class if the clone is expanded.

TRBD1 | TRBJ1-1 | NA | TRBV7-2 | CASSRTGTPGAFF | TGTGCCAGCAGCCGGACAGGGACTCCGGGTGCCTTCTTT
NA | TRBJ2-1 | few | TRBV27 | CASRDPGQKSSYNEQFF | TGTGCCAGCAGGGATCCGGGACAAAAAAGCTCCTACAATGAGCAGTTCTTC
NA | TRBJ1-2 | NA | TRBV19 | CASSISQGNYGYTF | TGTGCCAGTAGTATTTCGCAGGGCAACTATGGCTACACCTTC
TRBD2 | TRBJ2-5 | NA | TRBV15 | CATSRDLAGGPLETQYF | TGTGCCACCAGCAGAGATCTTGCGGGGGGGCCGCTAGAGACCCAGTACTTC
NA | TRBJ1-2 | NA | TRBV21-1 | CASTIGHRDKDGYTF | TGTGCCAGCACCATCGGACACCGCGATAAGGATGGCTACACCTTC
NA | TRBJ2-5 | NA | TRBV2 | CASSSSGGLPTQYF | TGTGCCAGCAGTTCGTCGGGGGGCCTTCCGACCCAGTACTTC
NA | TRBJ2-7 | NA | TRBV4-3 | CASSQDPTSSYEQYF | TGCGCCAGCAGCCAAGACCCAACCAGCTCCTACGAGCAGTACTTC
NA | TRBJ1-2 | NA | TRBV4-1 | CASSQDKVRDSMNYGYTF | TGCGCCAGCAGCCAAGATAAGGTCCGGGACTCCATGAACTATGGCTACACCTTC
TRBD2 | TRBJ2-2 | NA | TRBV4-1 | CASSQDIAGGPHGELFF | TGCGCCAGCAGCCAAGATATAGCGGGGGGTCCTCACGGGGAGCTGTTTTTT
NA | TRBJ1-5 | NA | TRBV2 | CASSEGQGSRPQHF | TGTGCCAGCAGTGAGGGTCAGGGGAGCAGGCCCCAGCATTTT
NA | TRBJ1-4 | once | TRBV19 | CASSSGQGREKLFF | TGTGCCAGTAGTTCAGGCCAGGGTCGTGAAAAACTGTTTTTT
NA | TRBJ1-5 | NA | TRBV7-8 | CATATGASNQPQHF | TGTGCCACCGCGACAGGAGCTAGCAATCAGCCCCAGCATTTT
TRBD2 | TRBJ2-5 | NA | TRBV5-6 | CASSLGLAGGPTQETQYF | TGTGCCAGCAGCTTGGGGCTAGCGGGGGGACCTACTCAAGAGACCCAGTACTTC
NA | TRBJ2-5 | NA | TRBV21-1 | CASTRDAETQYF | TGTGCCAGCACCAGGGATGCAGAGACCCAGTACTTC
NA | TRBJ2-5 | NA | TRBV2 | CASRTLQETQYF | TGTGCCAGCAGGACTCTACAAGAGACCCAGTACTTC
NA | TRBJ1-1 | NA | TRBV4-3 | CASSQEAGTSHGAEAFF | TGCGCCAGCAGCCAAGAGGCGGGGACGAGCCACGGGGCTGAAGCTTTCTTT
TRBD2 | TRBJ2-1 | NA | TRBV29-1 | CSVGSGGRDEQFF | TGCAGCGTTGGGAGCGGGGGGAGGGATGAGCAGTTCTTC
NA | TRBJ1-3 | NA | TRBV10-1 | CASSPGTGNTIYF | TGCGCCAGCAGCCCAGGGACTGGAAACACCATATATTTT
TRBD2 | TRBJ2-7 | NA | TRBV4-3 | CASSQDRIAGGPIYEQYF | TGCGCCAGCAGCCAAGACAGGATAGCGGGGGGGCCAATCTACGAGCAGTACTTC
TRBD2 | TRBJ2-1 | NA | TRBV10-3 | CAISETSGGAGNEQFF | TGTGCCATCAGTGAGACTAGCGGGGGGGCTGGCAATGAGCAGTTCTTC
TRBD1 | TRBJ2-7 | NA | TRBV7-2 | CASRYRGSSYEQYF | TGTGCCAGCAGATACAGGGGTAGCTCCTACGAGCAGTACTTC
TRBD1 | TRBJ1-5 | NA | TRBV5-8 | CASTMTGTTYNQPQHF | TGTGCCAGCACCATGACAGGGACCACCTACAATCAGCCCCAGCATTTT
NA | TRBJ1-2 | few | TRBV24-1 | CATSEGSGYTF | TGTGCCACCAGTGAAGGGAGCGGCTACACCTTC
NA | TRBJ1-1 | NA | TRBV14 | CASSHPSGEAFF | TGTGCCAGCAGCCACCCTTCGGGTGAAGCTTTCTTT
TRBD2 | TRBJ2-1 | NA | TRBV5-1 | CASRPLADYNEQFF | TGCGCCAGCAGACCACTAGCGGATTACAATGAGCAGTTCTTC